This TCR beta chain came from a study of blood T cell repertoires in COVID-19 (dated by TCRdb to the early 2020s). For context, the study as a whole: Samples from collaborators originated in the United States, Italy and Spain and spanned both the acute and convalescent phases of COVID-19. A freely available public database, intended as a resource for researchers studying the immune response to SARS-CoV-2, is where the repertoires were released. The sample metadata nearly always contained a de-identified subject ID, COVID-19 status, age in years and sex. Deeply sampled blood TCRbeta repertoires from subjects exposed to, actively infected with, or recovered from COVID-19 were included in the dataset. The material from the prospective study consisted of cDNA or gDNA derived from T cells, B-cell-depleted T cells, or PBMCs. Where available, HLA class I and class II types were taken from metadata supplied by the sample provider and were not determined by assay-based typing. The samples were drawn from two sources: the first 160 participants of the ongoing ImmuneRACE study, and 950 to 1,500 subjects contributed by 6 global collaborators.

Concerning this clone: Its antigen is unknown. Qualities for individual bases were not recorded, and no much larger clone is one base off.

At one collaborating source in Seattle, patients were enrolled during active infection and were followed longitudinally through the course of disease. Each collaborating institution followed its own protocols to collect whole blood in K2EDTA tubes. For TCRbeta analysis, collaborators shipped samples as frozen whole blood, isolated PBMCs, or DNA extracted from either of those sample types. TCRbeta CDR3 regions were amplified from genomic DNA using the immunoSEQ Assay, a bias-controlled multiplex PCR. The paper's data handling went like this. The number of nucleated cells in each sample was estimated by amplification of reference gene primers within the assay. To quantify the absolute abundance of each unique TCRbeta CDR3 rearrangement, sequence reads were collapsed and filtered. Productive Simpson clonality was computed per sample as the square root of Simpson's diversity index over productive rearrangements. This is the immuneACCESS table as TCRdb keeps it, with only in-frame sequences that have V and J called. A part of the clones is gone; compared with another copy, unresolved V genes explain less than half, and the rest is unexplained. That table is the source of V, J and clone size, and D and trimming were worked out from the DNA. Present in this sample are roughly 15,000 clones, about 89% of which were seen just once. Of the sample, approximately 34% is held by the ten largest clones.

CDR1 and CDR2, looked up from the germline V gene (reference sequence), are LNHDA and SQIVND. Unmatched junction bases come to 11, with V trimmed by 3 bases and J by 0 bases. The cysteine opens and the phenylalanine closes a CDR3 of 18 amino acids. The only DNA kept is the CDR3, 54 bases in frame from the first base. The full study reports these points: Clinical and demographic metadata were provided uncurated, with the amount varying by source and participant.

Sequenced input: peripheral blood. This receptor was identified in a woman of 80 years or more with COVID-19, enrolled during active disease. In this chain, TRBV19 is recombined with TRBJ1-5; 7 bases in the middle match TRBD1. The nucleotides are TGTGCCAGTAGTATGCAGGGGGGCTCGGGGTATAGCAATCAGCCCCAGCATTTT. It encodes CASSMQGGSGYSNQPQHF.